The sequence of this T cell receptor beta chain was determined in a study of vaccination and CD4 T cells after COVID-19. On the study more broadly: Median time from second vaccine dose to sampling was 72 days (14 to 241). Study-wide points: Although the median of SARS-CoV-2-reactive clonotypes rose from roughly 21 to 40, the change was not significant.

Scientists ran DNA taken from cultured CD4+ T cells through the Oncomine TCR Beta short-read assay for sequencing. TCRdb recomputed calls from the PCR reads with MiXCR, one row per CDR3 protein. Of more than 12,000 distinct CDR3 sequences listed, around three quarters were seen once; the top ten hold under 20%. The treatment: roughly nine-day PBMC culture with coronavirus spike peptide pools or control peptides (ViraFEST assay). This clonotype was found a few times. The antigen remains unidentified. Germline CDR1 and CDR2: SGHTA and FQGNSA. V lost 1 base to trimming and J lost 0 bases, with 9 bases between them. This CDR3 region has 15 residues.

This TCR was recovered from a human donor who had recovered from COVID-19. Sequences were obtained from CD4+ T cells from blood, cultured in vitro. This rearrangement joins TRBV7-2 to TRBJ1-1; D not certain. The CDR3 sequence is CASSLVPGMNTEAFF. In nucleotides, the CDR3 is TGTGCCAGCAGCTTAGTTCCGGGGATGAACACTGAAGCTTTCTTT.